A selection of T cell receptor beta chains follows, all from one sample in a study of cytomegalovirus exposure and HLA in healthy donors. The repertoire was sequenced with immunoSEQ multiplex PCR; TCRdb's copy has only in-frame clones and lacks some. The sample carries some 140,000 clones, approximately 87% recorded once. Sequencing input: PBMCs. The receptors originated from a young woman in good health and CMV-seronegative. Both conserved end residues are part of each CDR3. The D gene is left open where the match is weak. Size is stated for part of the rows, as once, few or many counts, or as a class when the clone is expanded.

. | TRBJ2-3 | TRBD2 | TRBV9 | CASSSPPGLPADTQYF | TGTGCCAGCAGCTCCCCTCCGGGACTACCGGCGGATACGCAGTATTTT
. | TRBJ2-3 | . | TRBV11-2 | CASSGGWRTDTQYF | TGTGCCAGCAGCGGCGGGTGGAGGACAGATACGCAGTATTTT
. | TRBJ2-3 | TRBD1 | TRBV19 | CASSLGDRSTDTQYF | TGTGCCAGTAGTCTGGGGGACAGAAGCACAGATACGCAGTATTTT
once | TRBJ2-7 | . | TRBV18 | CASSPPALFRHSPYEQYF | TGTGCCAGCTCACCACCGGCCCTATTTAGACACAGCCCCTACGAGCAGTACTTC
once | TRBJ2-1 | . | TRBV27 | CASSLTGSFYNEQFF | TGTGCCAGCAGTTTAACCGGTTCTTTCTACAATGAGCAGTTCTTC
. | TRBJ1-1 | . | TRBV28 | CASTPATGNTEAFF | TGTGCCAGCACCCCCGCGACAGGAAACACTGAAGCTTTCTTT
. | TRBJ2-7 | . | TRBV21-1 | CASSKGPQGLNYEQYF | TGTGCCAGCAGCAAAGGACCACAGGGGTTAAACTACGAGCAGTACTTC
. | TRBJ1-4 | . | TRBV27 | CASGSGTPNEKLFF | TGTGCCTCAGGATCCGGGACACCTAATGAAAAACTGTTTTTT
. | TRBJ2-5 | . | TRBV18 | CASSPITGPQETQYF | TGTGCCAGCTCACCGATAACAGGACCACAAGAGACCCAGTACTTC
. | TRBJ2-3 | TRBD1 | TRBV19 | CASSPGTGGLSDTQYF | TGTGCCAGTAGTCCGGGGACAGGGGGCTTGTCAGATACGCAGTATTTT
once | TRBJ2-7 | . | TRBV19 | CASSTRSGLAYEQYF | TGTGCCAGTAGTACCCGGAGCGGGCTCGCCTACGAGCAGTACTTC
. | TRBJ2-5 | TRBD2 | TRBV7-9 | CASSLLAGGGETQYF | TGTGCCAGCAGCTTACTAGCGGGAGGGGGAGAGACCCAGTACTTC
. | TRBJ1-1 | TRBD1 | TRBV5-1 | CASSWAQGEGTEAFF | TGCGCCAGCAGCTGGGCACAGGGGGAGGGCACTGAAGCTTTCTTT
. | TRBJ2-3 | . | TRBV27 | CASSPLLGGTDTQYF | TGTGCCAGCAGTCCGCTTCTCGGAGGGACAGATACGCAGTATTTT
. | TRBJ2-3 | TRBD2 | TRBV29-1 | CSVDLSGLAGGPGGFDTQYF | TGCAGCGTTGATCTATCGGGATTAGCGGGAGGGCCGGGGGGTTTTGATACGCAGTATTTT
. | TRBJ1-2 | . | TRBV6-1 | CASRKWRGANYGYTF | TGTGCCAGCAGGAAGTGGAGGGGAGCTAATTATGGCTACACCTTC
. | TRBJ1-2 | TRBD1 | TRBV19 | CATSRGGDYGYTF | TGTGCCACCTCCAGAGGGGGCGACTATGGCTACACCTTC
. | TRBJ2-7 | TRBD2 | TRBV5-1 | CASSVGLAGVDEQYF | TGCGCCAGCAGCGTGGGACTAGCGGGAGTGGACGAGCAGTACTTC
. | TRBJ2-3 | . | TRBV5-1 | CASSLDSLSTDTQYF | TGCGCCAGCAGCTTGGACAGCCTTAGCACAGATACGCAGTATTTT
. | TRBJ1-4 | . | TRBV4-1 | CASSQGADFRGELFF | TGCGCCAGCAGCCAAGGGGCAGACTTTCGGGGTGAACTGTTTTTT
. | TRBJ2-3 | . | TRBV28 | CASTTGGGTDTQYF | TGTGCCAGCACAACGGGGGGCGGCACAGATACGCAGTATTTT
. | TRBJ1-1 | TRBD1 | TRBV11-2 | CASSLWDRAEETEAFF | TGTGCCAGCAGCTTATGGGACAGGGCGGAGGAAACTGAAGCTTTCTTT
. | TRBJ1-1 | . | TRBV29-1 | CSVEDETVGGLAFF | TGCAGCGTTGAAGACGAGACAGTCGGGGGGTTAGCTTTCTTT
. | TRBJ1-6 | . | TRBV6-5 | CASSYSGNSPLHF | TGTGCCAGCAGTTATTCAGGGAATTCACCCCTCCACTTT
. | TRBJ2-7 | . | TRBV7-8 | CASSPMGISPREQYF | TGTGCCAGCAGCCCCATGGGCATCAGTCCACGCGAGCAGTACTTC
. | TRBJ2-1 | . | TRBV27 | CASSLGSPGEQFF | TGTGCCAGCAGTTTAGGTAGCCCGGGTGAGCAGTTCTTC
. | TRBJ2-7 | . | TRBV28 | CASSILTGSYEQYF | TGTGCCAGCAGTATCCTGACAGGTTCCTACGAGCAGTACTTC
. | TRBJ1-2 | . | TRBV2 | CASRATVYGYTF | TGTGCCAGCAGAGCGACAGTTTACGGCTACACCTTC
few | TRBJ2-1 | TRBD2 | TRBV7-3 | CASSAGGGHNEQFF | TGTGCCAGCTCCGCGGGGGGGGGACACAATGAGCAGTTCTTC
. | TRBJ2-7 | . | TRBV29-1 | CSVVQANEQYF | TGCAGCGTTGTACAGGCAAACGAGCAGTACTTC
. | TRBJ2-1 | TRBD2 | TRBV25-1 | CASSESRGLAGGGEQFF | TGTGCCAGCAGTGAATCTCGGGGTCTAGCGGGAGGTGGGGAGCAGTTCTTC
. | TRBJ2-7 | . | TRBV6-5 | CASSYSRPASYEQYF | TGTGCCAGCAGTTACTCGAGACCCGCTAGCTACGAGCAGTACTTC
. | TRBJ2-7 | TRBD1 | TRBV6-1 | CASSEARPLRDRGYEQYF | TGTGCCAGCAGTGAAGCGAGACCTCTCCGGGACAGGGGTTACGAGCAGTACTTC
. | TRBJ1-1 | . | TRBV6-6 | CASSFSGPPTEAFF | TGTGCCAGCAGTTTCTCGGGCCCGCCCACTGAAGCTTTCTTT
once | TRBJ1-1 | . | TRBV5-1 | CASSLTGDEAFF | TGCGCCAGCAGCTTGACGGGAGATGAAGCTTTCTTT
. | TRBJ2-7 | TRBD2 | TRBV7-2 | CASSLNLGGSSQQYF | TGTGCCAGCAGCTTAAATCTGGGCGGGAGCTCTCAGCAGTACTTC
. | TRBJ1-2 | TRBD1 | TRBV29-1 | CSTVPTYRGRDYGYTF | TGCAGCACAGTACCAACTTACAGGGGACGCGACTATGGCTACACCTTC
. | TRBJ2-1 | . | TRBV11-2 | CASSLADEQFF | TGTGCCAGCAGCTTAGCTGATGAGCAGTTCTTC
. | TRBJ2-1 | TRBD2 | TRBV28 | CASSLAGRGGYNEQFF | TGTGCCAGCAGTTTGGCGGGGCGGGGGGGCTACAATGAGCAGTTCTTC
. | TRBJ1-1 | TRBD1 | TRBV18 | CASSPQGANTEAFF | TGTGCCAGCTCACCACAGGGGGCTAACACTGAAGCTTTCTTT
once | TRBJ1-2 | . | TRBV27 | CASSLQGSYGYTF | TGTGCCAGCAGTTTACAGGGGAGCTATGGCTACACCTTC
. | TRBJ1-2 | TRBD1 | TRBV7-9 | CASSLTGDPYGYTF | TGTGCCAGCAGCTTAACAGGGGACCCCTATGGCTACACCTTC
. | TRBJ1-2 | . | TRBV28 | CASSLYPRITGVDGYTF | TGTGCCAGCAGTTTATACCCGAGGATTACGGGAGTGGATGGCTACACCTTC
. | TRBJ2-5 | . | TRBV5-4 | CASSLDSFQETQYF | TGTGCCAGCAGCCTGGACAGCTTCCAAGAGACCCAGTACTTC
. | TRBJ1-1 | . | TRBV28 | CASSFTSGYTEAFF | TGTGCCAGCAGCTTCACATCCGGGTACACTGAAGCTTTCTTT
. | TRBJ2-3 | TRBD1 | TRBV7-9 | CASSLLGQITDTQYF | TGTGCCAGCAGCTTACTGGGACAGATCACAGATACGCAGTATTTT
. | TRBJ2-7 | TRBD1 | TRBV7-9 | CASSLTQGAYEQYF | TGTGCCAGCAGCTTAACTCAGGGGGCCTACGAGCAGTACTTC
few | TRBJ1-4 | . | TRBV4-3 | CASSQESTAGRNEKLFF | TGCGCCAGCAGCCAAGAATCCACAGCCGGTAGGAATGAAAAACTGTTTTTT
. | TRBJ1-1 | . | TRBV28 | CASSFRGALNTEAFF | TGTGCCAGCAGTTTCCGGGGGGCATTGAACACTGAAGCTTTCTTT
. | TRBJ1-2 | . | TRBV7-9 | CASSLVGSGDGYTF | TGTGCCAGCAGCTTAGTTGGGTCAGGGGACGGCTACACCTTC
. | TRBJ1-2 | . | TRBV4-3 | CASSQLREAEVYGYTF | TGCGCCAGCAGCCAACTGCGGGAGGCAGAAGTATATGGCTACACCTTC
. | TRBJ2-5 | TRBD2 | TRBV9 | CASSVASGSKETQYF | TGTGCCAGCAGCGTAGCTAGCGGGAGCAAAGAGACCCAGTACTTC
. | TRBJ2-7 | . | TRBV4-1 | CASSQVFDSDTYEQYF | TGCGCCAGCAGCCAAGTGTTTGACAGCGATACCTACGAGCAGTACTTC
. | TRBJ1-3 | . | TRBV15 | CATSRGNRAGNTIYF | TGTGCCACCAGCAGAGGTAACAGGGCTGGAAACACCATATATTTT
. | TRBJ1-4 | . | TRBV4-1 | CASSQGVGGGEKLFF | TGCGCCAGCAGCCAAGGTGTTGGAGGAGGTGAAAAACTGTTTTTT
. | TRBJ2-1 | TRBD2 | TRBV19 | CASSITGGSYNEQFF | TGTGCCAGTAGTATTACGGGAGGAAGCTACAATGAGCAGTTCTTC
. | TRBJ1-2 | TRBD1 | TRBV29-1 | CSVGGEGGPVGYTF | TGCAGCGTTGGGGGTGAAGGGGGCCCGGTGGGCTACACCTTC
. | TRBJ2-7 | . | TRBV15 | CATSRLGQAYEQYF | TGTGCCACCAGCAGGCTGGGCCAGGCCTACGAGCAGTACTTC
. | TRBJ2-1 | . | TRBV9 | CASSVPNLNEQFF | TGTGCCAGCAGCGTACCGAACTTAAATGAGCAGTTCTTC